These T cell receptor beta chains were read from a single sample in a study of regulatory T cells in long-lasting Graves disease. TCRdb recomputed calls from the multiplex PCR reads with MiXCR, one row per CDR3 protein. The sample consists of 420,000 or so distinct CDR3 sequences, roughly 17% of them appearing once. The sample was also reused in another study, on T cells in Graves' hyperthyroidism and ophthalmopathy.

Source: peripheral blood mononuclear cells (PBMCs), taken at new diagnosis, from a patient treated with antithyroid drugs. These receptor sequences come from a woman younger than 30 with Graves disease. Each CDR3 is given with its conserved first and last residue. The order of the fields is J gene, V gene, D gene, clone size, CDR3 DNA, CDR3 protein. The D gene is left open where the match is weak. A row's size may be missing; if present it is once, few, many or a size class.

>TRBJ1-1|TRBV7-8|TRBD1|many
TGTGCCAGCAGCTGGGGGGCAGGGGGCCGGAACACTGAAGCTTTCTTT
CASSWGAGGRNTEAFF
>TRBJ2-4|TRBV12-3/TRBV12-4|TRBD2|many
TGTGCCAGCAGTCCGCTAGCGGCAGCCAAAAACATTCAGTACTTC
CASSPLAAAKNIQYF
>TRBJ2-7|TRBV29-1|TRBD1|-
TGCAGCGTGGCCGGGACAGGGTCGTACGAGCAGTACTTC
CSVAGTGSYEQYF
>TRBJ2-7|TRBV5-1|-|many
TGCGCCAGCAGCTTTGAGGGATCCCAATCCTACGAGCAGTACTTC
CASSFEGSQSYEQYF
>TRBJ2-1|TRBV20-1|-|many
TGCAGTGCAGAGTCCCCCTCGGCGGGGAGCTCCTACAATGAGCAGTTCTTC
CSAESPSAGSSYNEQFF
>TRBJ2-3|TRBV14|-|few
TGTGCCAGCAGCCAATGGGCAGGGCCTAGCACAGATACGCAGTATTTT
CASSQWAGPSTDTQYF
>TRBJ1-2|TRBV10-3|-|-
TGTGCCGTTGGGACACCGCCAGACTATGGCTACACCTTC
CAVGTPPDYGYTF
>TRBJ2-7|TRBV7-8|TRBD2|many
TGTGCCAGCAGCTTAGGGGGACTAGCGGCCTACGAGCAGTACTTC
CASSLGGLAAYEQYF
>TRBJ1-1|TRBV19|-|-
TGTGCCAGTAGTATAGCACCGGCACAGACGAACACTGAAGCTTTCTTT
CASSIAPAQTNTEAFF
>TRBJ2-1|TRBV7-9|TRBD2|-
TGTGCCAGCAGCTTAGGAGAGACTAGCGGGAGAATTGAGCAGTTCTTC
CASSLGETSGRIEQFF
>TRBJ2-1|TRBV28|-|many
TGTGCCAGCATTAGGTTCCCAGGTGGTGAGCAGTTCTTC
CASIRFPGGEQFF
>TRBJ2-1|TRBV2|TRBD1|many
TGTGCCAGCAGTGAGGGGACAGGGGGTTCCTACAATGAGCAGTTCTTC
CASSEGTGGSYNEQFF
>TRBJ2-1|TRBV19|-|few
TGTGCCAGTAGTAAATCATCCAATGAGCAGTTCTTC
CASSKSSNEQFF
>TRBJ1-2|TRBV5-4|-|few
TGTGCCAGCAGCTTGGCCCAGCCTCAATTGTATGGCTACACCTTC
CASSLAQPQLYGYTF
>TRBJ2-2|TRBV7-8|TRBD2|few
TGTGCCAGCAGCTCACTTGGGGGAGGGACCGGGGAGCTGTTTTTT
CASSSLGGGTGELFF
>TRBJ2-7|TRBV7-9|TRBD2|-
TGTGCCAGCAGCCTGGGAGGGGAGGACTACGAGCAGTACTTC
CASSLGGEDYEQYF
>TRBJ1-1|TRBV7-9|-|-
TGTGCCAGCGGAGATGAGGGTCCTGAAGCTTTCTTT
CASGDEGPEAFF
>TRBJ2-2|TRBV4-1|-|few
TGCGCCAGCAGCCAAGGACAGTTCACCGGGGAGCTGTTTTTT
CASSQGQFTGELFF
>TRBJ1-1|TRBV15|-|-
TGTGCCACCAGCAGAGATTCCATGTGGACCGTCGAAAACACTGAAGCTTTCTTT
CATSRDSMWTVENTEAFF
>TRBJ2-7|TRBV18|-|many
TGTGCCAGCTCGCTGGCCGGGGCAGGTTCCGGGAGCTACGAGCAGTACTTC
CASSLAGAGSGSYEQYF
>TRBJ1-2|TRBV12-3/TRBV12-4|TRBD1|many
TGTGCCAGCAGTTTAGGGGACAGTAGGGGAGGCTACACCTTC
CASSLGDSRGGYTF
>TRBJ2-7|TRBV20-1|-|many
TGCAGTGCTAGACCTCTAGCTCGACACGAGCAGTACTTC
CSARPLARHEQYF
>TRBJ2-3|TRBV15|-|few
TGTGCCACCAGCAGCTTCTCAGGGGGGCATAGAGATACGCAGTATTTT
CATSSFSGGHRDTQYF
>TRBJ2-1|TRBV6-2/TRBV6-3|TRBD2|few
TGTGCCAGCAGTTACCGACTAGCGGGAGGATCATCAAATGAGCAGTTCTTC
CASSYRLAGGSSNEQFF
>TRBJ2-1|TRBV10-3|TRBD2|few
TGTGCCATCAGTCCGGGACTAGCGGGAGATGAGCAGTTCTTC
CAISPGLAGDEQFF
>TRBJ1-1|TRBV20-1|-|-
TGCAGTGCTAGAACAGTTTCTGGCACTGAAGCTCTCTTT
CSARTVSGTEALF
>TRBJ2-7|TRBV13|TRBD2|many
TGTGCCAGCAGCTCGCACTACACGGGAGGGGCCGAGCAGTACTTC
CASSSHYTGGAEQYF
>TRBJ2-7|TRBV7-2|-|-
TGTGCCAGCAGCCAAGATCCCACAGGAAGCTACGAGCAGTACTTC
CASSQDPTGSYEQYF
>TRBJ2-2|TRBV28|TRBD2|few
TGTGCCAGCAGGATAGGGACTAGCGCCGAAACGAACACCGGGGAGCTGTTTTTT
CASRIGTSAETNTGELFF